These T cell receptor beta chains were read from a single sample in a study of primary melanoma T cells and metastatic recurrence. Sequencing used immunoSEQ multiplex PCR; TCRdb keeps in-frame clones, though not all of them. The data contain about 430 clones, more than 75% of them singletons. Sequencing was done on a sample of melanoma tumor tissue. Receptors were obtained from a human donor with melanoma. Both conserved end residues are part of each CDR3. The D gene is left open where the match is weak. A row's size may be missing; if present it is once, few, many or a size class.

d_call: .
j_call: TRBJ2-2
v_call: TRBV11-3
clone_size: .
cdr3_nt: TGTGCCAGCAGCCACGGGACCTCGGACACCGGGGAGCTGTTTTTT
cdr3_aa: CASSHGTSDTGELFF

d_call: .
j_call: TRBJ2-7
v_call: TRBV7-5
clone_size: .
cdr3_nt: TGTGCCAGCAGCTTGTTTCAGTCAAGCTCCTACGAGCAGTACTTC
cdr3_aa: CASSLFQSSSYEQYF

d_call: .
j_call: TRBJ2-3
v_call: TRBV5-1
clone_size: .
cdr3_nt: TGCGCCAGCAGCTTGGACCGGGTAGGGTTCACAGATACGCAGTATTTT
cdr3_aa: CASSLDRVGFTDTQYF

d_call: TRBD1
j_call: TRBJ2-2
v_call: TRBV11-3
clone_size: .
cdr3_nt: TGTGCCAGCAGCTTCCCGACAGGGGGCAGGAACACCGGGGAGCTGTTTTTT
cdr3_aa: CASSFPTGGRNTGELFF

d_call: TRBD1
j_call: TRBJ1-2
v_call: TRBV7-6
clone_size: .
cdr3_nt: TGTGCCAGCAGCTTGGGTTCAGGGGGCTTCTATGGCTACACCTTC
cdr3_aa: CASSLGSGGFYGYTF

d_call: TRBD2
j_call: TRBJ2-1
v_call: TRBV11-1
clone_size: .
cdr3_nt: TGTGCCAGCAGCTTAGGTGGGGGAGGGAATGAGCAGTTCTTC
cdr3_aa: CASSLGGGGNEQFF

d_call: TRBD1
j_call: TRBJ1-2
v_call: TRBV6-8
clone_size: .
cdr3_nt: TGTGCCAGCCACGACAGGGGGGCGGATGGCTACACCTTC
cdr3_aa: CASHDRGADGYTF

d_call: .
j_call: TRBJ1-1
v_call: TRBV6-8
clone_size: once
cdr3_nt: TGTGCCAGCAGTGCCCCGCGGAACACTGAAGCTTTCTTT
cdr3_aa: CASSAPRNTEAFF

d_call: .
j_call: TRBJ2-2
v_call: TRBV7-6
clone_size: .
cdr3_nt: TGTGCCAGCAGCTTAGAAAAGCATCGGGGACCGAACACCGGGGAGCTGTTTTTT
cdr3_aa: CASSLEKHRGPNTGELFF

d_call: .
j_call: TRBJ2-7
v_call: TRBV11-3
clone_size: .
cdr3_nt: TGTGCCAGCAGCTTAAATAGGGGTGGGACCTACTACGAGCAGTACTTC
cdr3_aa: CASSLNRGGTYYEQYF

d_call: .
j_call: TRBJ1-6
v_call: TRBV12-5
clone_size: .
cdr3_nt: TGTGCTAGTGGTTTGGTTTCGGCGGGCTCCTATAATTCACCCCTCCACTTT
cdr3_aa: CASGLVSAGSYNSPLHF

d_call: .
j_call: TRBJ2-7
v_call: TRBV19
clone_size: .
cdr3_nt: TGTGCCAGTAGCGTGGACCCCCCCTACGAGCAGTACTTC
cdr3_aa: CASSVDPPYEQYF

d_call: .
j_call: TRBJ2-2
v_call: TRBV4-1
clone_size: .
cdr3_nt: TGCGCCAGCAGCCAAGATATCCGTAGCACCGGGGAGCTGTTTTTT
cdr3_aa: CASSQDIRSTGELFF

d_call: .
j_call: TRBJ2-2
v_call: TRBV6-8
clone_size: .
cdr3_nt: TGTGCCAGCAGCTCGGCGACCCCGAACGGGGAGCTGTTTTTT
cdr3_aa: CASSSATPNGELFF

d_call: .
j_call: TRBJ2-7
v_call: TRBV6-8
clone_size: .
cdr3_nt: TGTGCCAGCAGCGCCTCACAGGGGAGGTACGAGCAGTACTTC
cdr3_aa: CASSASQGRYEQYF

d_call: TRBD2
j_call: TRBJ2-1
v_call: TRBV7-1
clone_size: .
cdr3_nt: TGTGCCAGCAGCTTAGCTAGCGGGGAAAGCCAGTTCTTC
cdr3_aa: CASSLASGESQFF

d_call: .
j_call: TRBJ1-5
v_call: TRBV7-4
clone_size: .
cdr3_nt: TGTGCCAGCAGCTTATGGGGTCCTCAGCCCCAGCATTTT
cdr3_aa: CASSLWGPQPQHF

d_call: .
j_call: TRBJ2-3
v_call: TRBV19
clone_size: .
cdr3_nt: TGTGCCAGTAGGAAGGGACCCAGTGGGACAGATACGCAGTATTTT
cdr3_aa: CASRKGPSGTDTQYF

d_call: TRBD1
j_call: TRBJ1-5
v_call: TRBV6-8
clone_size: .
cdr3_nt: TGTGCCAGCTCACAGGGGGCAAGTCAGCCCCAGCATTTT
cdr3_aa: CASSQGASQPQHF

d_call: .
j_call: TRBJ2-2
v_call: TRBV14
clone_size: .
cdr3_nt: TGTGCCAGCAGCCGGCACGCGAGCACCGGGGAGCTGTTTTTT
cdr3_aa: CASSRHASTGELFF

d_call: .
j_call: TRBJ2-7
v_call: TRBV6-8
clone_size: few
cdr3_nt: TGTGCCAGCAGTTACCGGGCTAGCCTCCCATACGAGCAGTACTTC
cdr3_aa: CASSYRASLPYEQYF

d_call: .
j_call: TRBJ2-6
v_call: TRBV19
clone_size: once
cdr3_nt: TGTGCCAGTAGCCCCGGACAGATCTCTAGGGCCAACGTCCTGACTTTC
cdr3_aa: CASSPGQISRANVLTF

d_call: .
j_call: TRBJ1-5
v_call: TRBV6-8
clone_size: .
cdr3_nt: TGTGCCAGCAGGCCGACAGGCAATCAGCCCCAGCATTTT
cdr3_aa: CASRPTGNQPQHF

d_call: .
j_call: TRBJ2-7
v_call: TRBV5-1
clone_size: .
cdr3_nt: TGCGCCAGCAGCCCTACGGCAGGGAGCTACGAGCAGTACTTC
cdr3_aa: CASSPTAGSYEQYF

d_call: .
j_call: TRBJ2-1
v_call: TRBV19
clone_size: .
cdr3_nt: TGTGCCAGTAGTCCGGACAGATCCGCCTACAATGAGCAGTTCTTC
cdr3_aa: CASSPDRSAYNEQFF

d_call: TRBD2
j_call: TRBJ2-2
v_call: TRBV5-1
clone_size: .
cdr3_nt: TGCGCCAGCAGCCAATCCCTAGCGGGGGGGCCCAGGGAGCTGTTTTTT
cdr3_aa: CASSQSLAGGPRELFF

d_call: TRBD1
j_call: TRBJ2-7
v_call: TRBV6-8
clone_size: once
cdr3_nt: TGTGCCAGCAGTTACCCGCCGACAGGGCACTCCTACGAGCAGTACTTC
cdr3_aa: CASSYPPTGHSYEQYF

d_call: .
j_call: TRBJ1-4
v_call: TRBV11-3
clone_size: .
cdr3_nt: TGTGCCAGCAGCACCCAGGGCCGAGATGAAAAACTGTTTTTT
cdr3_aa: CASSTQGRDEKLFF

d_call: TRBD1
j_call: TRBJ1-1
v_call: TRBV7-7
clone_size: .
cdr3_nt: TGTGCCAGCAGCAGAATGCCGGGACAGGGGAACACTGAAGCTTTCTTT
cdr3_aa: CASSRMPGQGNTEAFF

d_call: .
j_call: TRBJ2-1
v_call: TRBV11-3
clone_size: .
cdr3_nt: TGTGCCAGCAGCTTCAGCGGAGCCTACAATGAGCAGTTCTTC
cdr3_aa: CASSFSGAYNEQFF

d_call: .
j_call: TRBJ1-1
v_call: TRBV14
clone_size: .
cdr3_nt: TGTGCCAGCAGCCAAGGGATAAAGACTGAAGCTTTCTTT
cdr3_aa: CASSQGIKTEAFF

d_call: .
j_call: TRBJ2-1
v_call: TRBV7-7
clone_size: once
cdr3_nt: TGTGCCAGCAGCCTTAGCGCTGGGCGGAAGGAGCAGTTCTTC
cdr3_aa: CASSLSAGRKEQFF

d_call: .
j_call: TRBJ1-5
v_call: TRBV19
clone_size: .
cdr3_nt: TGTGCCAGTAGTCTCCGGGACATGCTCAATCAGCCCCAGCATTTT
cdr3_aa: CASSLRDMLNQPQHF

d_call: TRBD1
j_call: TRBJ1-2
v_call: TRBV19
clone_size: .
cdr3_nt: TGTGCCAGTAGGCCGGACAGGTCGACTAACTATGGCTACACCTTC
cdr3_aa: CASRPDRSTNYGYTF

d_call: .
j_call: TRBJ1-1
v_call: TRBV11-3
clone_size: .
cdr3_nt: TGTGCCAGCAGCTCCCTGGACATTCTAAATGAAGCTTTCTTT
cdr3_aa: CASSSLDILNEAFF

d_call: .
j_call: TRBJ1-4
v_call: TRBV6-8
clone_size: .
cdr3_nt: TGTGCCAGCAGTTACAGGGAGGCGCAGAGTGAAAAACTGTTTTTT
cdr3_aa: CASSYREAQSEKLFF

d_call: .
j_call: TRBJ2-7
v_call: TRBV12-5
clone_size: .
cdr3_nt: TGTGCTAGTGGCCAACCCTCCGGGAAGTACTACGAGCAGTACTTC
cdr3_aa: CASGQPSGKYYEQYF

d_call: .
j_call: TRBJ1-1
v_call: TRBV11-3
clone_size: few
cdr3_nt: TGTGCCAGCAGCTTAATCCGATCGGATGCCAACACTGAAGCTTTCTTT
cdr3_aa: CASSLIRSDANTEAFF